A single sample gave rise to the 25 T cell receptor beta chains below, sequenced in a study of graft-versus-host responses after intestinal transplantation. Profiling relied on immunoSEQ multiplex PCR, and the TCRdb table lists in-frame clones only, not all of them. The table has tens of thousands of clones, 70% to 90% seen once. This material consisted of PBMCs, taken 27 to 29 days after intestinal transplant. The receptor source for this set is a human patient who received an intestinal transplant, so some T cells may come from the graft donor.

The chain combines TRBV29-1 with TRBJ2-7; D not certain. The CDR3 has 15 residues. The V and J ends lost 4 bases and 1 base respectively, with 17 bases between them. CDR1 is SQVTM, CDR2 ANQGSEA, per germline. The CDR3 coding sequence is TGCAGCGTTGGGTACAGACACCTAAATTCCTACGAGCAGTACTTC. Encoded protein: CSVGYRHLNSYEQYF.

The chain uses TRBV7-3 and TRBJ2-7; 8 nucleotides agree with TRBD2. Germline trimming cut 5 bases from V and 2 bases from J; bases unmatched to any gene: 17. There are 18 residues in the CDR3. Germline CDR1 is SGHTA and CDR2 is FQGTGA. The CDR3 is CASSRLAWSGTRTYEQYF. The CDR3 nucleotides read TGTGCCAGCAGCCGACTTGCGTGGAGCGGGACTAGGACCTACGAGCAGTACTTC.

This clone was counted a single time. The chain is built from TRBV4-1 and TRBJ2-7; 8 positions agree with TRBD2. Losses at the gene ends were 4 bases for V and 7 bases for J; bases not matched to a gene: 15. Germline lookup yields CDR1 MGHRA and CDR2 YSYEKL. This CDR3 has 16 residues. The CDR3 nucleotides are TGCGCCAGCAGCCCCCGTTCTAGCGGGTCCTTGGGGGAGCAGTACTTC. As protein: CASSPRSSGSLGEQYF.

The chain employs TRBV4-1 and TRBJ2-1, with 9 bases aligning to TRBD1. Germline V gene lookup returns CDR1 MGHRA and CDR2 YSYEKL. V was pared by 5 bases and J by 1 base, with 6 bases of the junction left unmatched. The CDR3 consists of 16 residues. The CDR3: CASSDLQGASYNEQFF. In nucleotides, the CDR3 is TGCGCCAGCAGCGACTTACAGGGGGCATCCTACAATGAGCAGTTCTTC.

This clone was seen only a few times. V and J are TRBV5-4 and TRBJ2-7; 9 bases line up with TRBD1. CDR1 is SGHNT, CDR2 YYREEE, per germline (reference sequence). The CDR3 length is 16 residues. V was clipped by 7 bases and J by 2 bases; unmatched bases: 13. The CDR3 DNA reads TGTGCCAGCTCCGGGCCGGACAGGGGAAAAACCTACGAGCAGTACTTC. Translating gives CASSGPDRGKTYEQYF.

The chain uses TRBV19 and TRBJ2-7, with a weak D call TRBD1 (6 bases). CDR3 length: 14 residues. Germline lookup yields CDR1 LNHDA and CDR2 SQIVND (reference sequence). V was trimmed by 5 bases and J by 2 bases, leaving 13 bases between them. CDR3 amino acids: CASSPGQTPYEQYF. The CDR3 DNA follows: TGTGCCAGTAGTCCGGGACAAACACCCTACGAGCAGTACTTC.

V usage is TRBV27 and J usage is TRBJ2-7; 11 bases are a match to TRBD2. Germline CDR1 reads MNHEY; CDR2 reads SMNVEV (reference sequence). V shed 7 bases, J shed 4 bases, and the junction held 6 bases outside the gene matches. The CDR3 has 14 residues. The CDR3 loop is CASKASGGWYEQYF. CDR3 coding DNA: TGTGCCAGCAAAGCTAGCGGGGGGTGGTACGAGCAGTACTTC.

The CDR3 DNA reads TGTGCCAGCAGCTTAGGACAGGGGGTAAGCTGGAATGAGCAGTTCTTC. It translates to CASSLGQGVSWNEQFF. The chain carries TRBV11-3 and TRBJ2-1; 9 nucleotides agree with TRBD1. Trimming at V came to 1 base and at J to 7 bases, leaving 8 bases not matched to a gene. Germline CDR1 is SGHNT and CDR2 is YENEEA. This CDR3 has 16 residues.

The chain uses TRBV5-4 and TRBJ2-1; weak D call: TRBD2 (5 bases). Germline assignment: CDR1 SGHNT and CDR2 YYREEE (reference sequence). V was cut by 2 bases and J by 10 bases, with 10 bases left in between. This CDR3 is built from 12 residues. The CDR3 reads CASSFGVQEQFF. CDR3 sequence (DNA): TGTGCCAGCAGCTTCGGGGTCCAGGAGCAGTTCTTC. The variable domain in full, completed from reference TRBV5-4 and TRBJ2-1, reads ETGVTQSPTHLIKTRGQQVTLRCSSQSGHNTVSWYQQALGQGPQFIFQYYREEENGRGNFPPRFSGLQFPNYSSELNVNALELDDSALYLCASSFGVQEQFFGPGTRLTVL.

The rearrangement joins TRBV2 to TRBJ2-3; TRBD2 agrees at 14 bases. The V and J ends lost 6 bases and 5 bases, in that order; junction bases with no gene match: 4. The CDR3 totals 15 residues. Germline lookup yields CDR1 SNHLY and CDR2 FYNNEI. This CDR3 reads CASSRLAGGQDTQYF. CDR3 coding DNA: TGTGCCAGCAGCCGACTAGCGGGGGGGCAAGATACGCAGTATTTT.

This sequence joins TRBV27 and TRBJ1-5; TRBD1 is a possible D gene (6 bases). The V end was cut by 4 bases, the J end by 4 bases, with 14 bases between. The CDR3 extends over 15 amino acids. Germline assignment: CDR1 MNHEY and CDR2 SMNVEV (reference sequence). Written as DNA, the CDR3 is TGTGCCAGCAGTTACGGGGGGGGCGGGAATCAGCCCCAGCATTTT. As protein: CASSYGGGGNQPQHF.

This sequence joins TRBV5-4 and TRBJ2-7; the match to TRBD2 covers 9 bases. Germline CDR1 and CDR2: SGHNT and YYREEE (reference sequence). Unmatched junction bases numbered 2, after V lost 0 bases and J lost 1 base. The CDR3 loop spans 15 amino acids. The CDR3 sequence: CASSLEAGGSYEQYF. The CDR3 nucleotides are TGTGCCAGCAGCTTGGAGGCGGGGGGGTCCTACGAGCAGTACTTC.

The chain couples TRBV10-1 to TRBJ2-2, with D possibly being TRBD2 (6 bases). With 8 bases removed from V and 4 bases from J, the gap between germline ends came to 23 bases. CDR1 is WNHNN, CDR2 SYGVQD, per germline (reference sequence). The CDR3 extends over 17 amino acids. CDR3 amino acids: CASSPGGGIRATGELFF. CDR3 nucleotide sequence: TGCGCCAGCTCCCCAGGAGGCGGGATTCGGGCCACCGGGGAGCTGTTTTTT.

J is TRBJ2-3 and V is TRBV11-2, with D possibly being TRBD2 (6 bases). The V gene's germline CDR1 is SGHAT and CDR2 FQNNGV. The CDR3 totals 15 residues. Trimming removed 4 bases at V and 0 bases at J, with 11 bases between. CDR3 in DNA: TGTGCCAGCAGCTATAGCGGAGTTAGCACAGATACGCAGTATTTT. Protein product: CASSYSGVSTDTQYF.

This clone has just one count. The rearrangement joins TRBV15 to TRBJ2-1; 8 bases are shared with TRBD2. The J segment lost 2 bases and the V segment lost 1 base, leaving 13 bases of the junction unmatched. This CDR3 contains 19 residues. Germline loops: CDR1 LNHNV, CDR2 YYDKDF (reference sequence). CDR3 amino acids: CATSRGGSGAPSAYNEQFF. The CDR3 DNA reads as TGTGCCACCAGCAGAGGGGGTAGCGGGGCCCCCTCGGCCTACAATGAGCAGTTCTTC. The full variable domain, rest sourced from reference TRBV15 and TRBJ2-1, is DAMVIQNPRYQVTQFGKPVTLSCSQTLNHNVMYWYQQKSSQAPKLLFHYYDKDFNNEADTPDNFQSRRPNTSFCFLDIRSPGLGDTAMYLCATSRGGSGAPSAYNEQFFGPGTRLTVL.

The chain carries TRBV6-6 and TRBJ2-2, with TRBD2 as a possible D gene (6 bases). The V end was cut by 6 bases, the J end by 5 bases, with 16 bases between. Germline V gene sequence: CDR1 MNHNY, CDR2 SVGAGI (reference sequence). This CDR3 comprises 15 residues. The CDR3 is CASRSGTLETGELFF. CDR3 DNA sequence: TGTGCCAGCAGATCCGGGACTCTTGAAACCGGGGAGCTGTTTTTT.

The chain recombines TRBV4-1 with TRBJ2-7; 7 nucleotides match TRBD1. The V segment lost 8 bases and the J segment 3 bases; nucleotides outside the gene matches: 4. This CDR3 is built from 12 residues. The germline V gene has CDR1 MGHRA and CDR2 YSYEKL. CDR3: CASGRTGYEQYF. The CDR3 DNA reads TGCGCCAGCGGTCGGACAGGCTACGAGCAGTACTTC.

The chain joins TRBV7-3 to TRBJ1-1; TRBD1 agrees at 8 bases. Germline lookup yields CDR1 SGHTA and CDR2 FQGTGA. V gave up 3 bases and J gave up 5 bases; unmatched junction bases: 2. The CDR3 has 13 amino acids. The chain's CDR3 is CASSFTGGTEAFF. The CDR3 region has the DNA TGTGCCAGCAGCTTTACAGGGGGTACTGAAGCTTTCTTT. Supplemented by reference TRBV7-3 and TRBJ1-1, the full variable domain reads GAGVSQTPSNKVTEKGKYVELRCDPISGHTALYWYRQSLGQGPEFLIYFQGTGAADDSGLPNDRFFAVRPEGSVSTLKIQRTERGDSAVYLCASSFTGGTEAFFGQGTRLTVV.

The genes are TRBV7-9 and TRBJ2-2, with D possibly matching TRBD1 (6 bases). There are 15 residues in the CDR3. CDR1 SEHNR and CDR2 FQNEAQ come from the germline V gene (reference sequence). The V and J ends lost 1 base and 1 base respectively, with 7 bases between them. The CDR3 coding sequence is TGTGCCAGCAGCTTAGACAGGGTGAACACCGGGGAGCTGTTTTTT. Translated, it gives CASSLDRVNTGELFF.

This chain connects TRBV6-1 to TRBJ2-2; D perhaps matches TRBD2 (5 bases). The CDR3 consists of 12 residues. V was clipped by 8 bases and J by 3 bases, with 7 bases between them. CDR1 and CDR2 (germline): MNHNS, SASEGT. The CDR3 sequence is CASEGYTGELFF. The DNA of the CDR3 is TGTGCCAGCGAGGGATACACCGGGGAGCTGTTTTTT.

In its sample, this clone was seen a few times. The chain links TRBV6-4 to TRBJ2-1; possibly TRBD2 for D (6 bases). CDR3 size: 14 residues. Deletions cut 6 bases from V and 8 bases from J, with 17 bases between. CDR1 and CDR2 from the germline V gene are MRHNA and SNTAGT. CDR3 amino acids: CASSPGLWGDEQFF. In DNA, the CDR3 is TGTGCCAGCAGCCCGGGACTGTGGGGGGATGAGCAGTTCTTC.

The chain has TRBV5-1 and TRBJ2-5; 9 nucleotides line up with TRBD1. The CDR3 consists of 15 residues. Per the germline V gene, CDR1 is SGHRS and CDR2 is YFSETQ. Trimming cost V 4 bases and J 5 bases; bases outside gene matches: 9. CDR3 region: CASSRTGETMETQYF. In DNA, the CDR3 is TGCGCCAGCAGCAGGACAGGGGAGACGATGGAGACCCAGTACTTC.

V gene TRBV5-1 combines with J gene TRBJ2-7; D gene ambiguous. This CDR3 spans 15 amino acids. Germline CDR1 reads SGHRS; CDR2 reads YFSETQ. V was trimmed by 0 bases and J by 2 bases, leaving 12 bases between them. The CDR3 is CASSLDGRGPYEQYF. The CDR3 nucleotides read TGCGCCAGCAGCTTGGACGGTAGAGGACCCTACGAGCAGTACTTC. The variable domain in full, completed from reference TRBV5-1 and TRBJ2-7, reads KAGVTQTPRYLIKTRGQQVTLSCSPISGHRSVSWYQQTPGQGLQFLFEYFSETQRNKGNFPGRFSGRQFSNSRSEMNVSTLELGDSALYLCASSLDGRGPYEQYFGPGTRLTVT.

This chain uses TRBV6-5 with TRBJ2-1, with 8 bases matching TRBD2. Looked up from germline, CDR1 is MNHEY and CDR2 is SVGAGI. The trim removed 0 bases at V and 4 bases at J, leaving 2 bases unmatched. The CDR3 has 15 residues. As DNA, the CDR3 is TGTGCCAGCAGTTACTCGCAGCGGGGGTACAATGAGCAGTTCTTC. Protein product: CASSYSQRGYNEQFF.

This clone was detected a few times. The chain employs TRBV4-1 and TRBJ2-7, with D possibly matching TRBD2 (6 bases). There are 17 residues in the CDR3. The ends were cut back, 4 bases at V and 2 bases at J, with 21 bases in the middle. The germline V gene encodes CDR1 MGHRA and CDR2 YSYEKL. CDR3 region: CASSPRDGRPRPYEQYF. CDR3 in DNA: TGCGCCAGCAGCCCGCGGGACGGGCGCCCTCGTCCCTACGAGCAGTACTTC.